This is a list of T cell receptor beta chains from one sample in a study of blood T cell repertoires in COVID-19. The protocol was immunoSEQ multiplex PCR, while the TCRdb copy is restricted to in-frame clones and leaves out a portion. This table holds a few hundred thousand clones, about 91% found once. Sequencing used peripheral blood. The receptors were gathered from a young woman who had recovered from COVID-19. Each CDR3 is given with its conserved first and last residue. The D gene is left open where the match is weak. Rows give clone size only sometimes, using once, few, many, or a class for an expanded clone.

.	TRBV6-2/TRBV6-3	TRBJ2-1	.	CASSRTGAGIYNEQFF	TGTGCCAGCAGTCGCACGGGAGCGGGTATTTACAATGAGCAGTTCTTC
.	TRBV6-2/TRBV6-3	TRBJ2-3	TRBD2	CASSLGLAGSTDTQYF	TGTGCCAGCAGTTTGGGGTTAGCGGGGAGCACAGATACGCAGTATTTT
.	TRBV5-1	TRBJ2-3	TRBD2	CASSLGVAGSTDTQYF	TGCGCCAGCAGCCTGGGGGTAGCGGGGAGCACAGATACGCAGTATTTT
.	TRBV7-8	TRBJ2-7	.	CASSLGGYYSYEQYF	TGTGCCAGCAGCTTAGGTGGGTACTACTCCTACGAGCAGTACTTC
.	TRBV18	TRBJ2-2	TRBD2	CASSKQLAGDHGELFF	TGTGCCAGCTCAAAACAACTAGCGGGGGATCACGGGGAGCTGTTTTTT
.	TRBV19	TRBJ2-1	TRBD2	CASSITGGDYNEQFF	TGTGCCAGTAGTATTACGGGGGGGGACTACAATGAGCAGTTCTTC
.	TRBV7-2	TRBJ1-4	.	CASSSQVDNEKLFF	TGTGCCAGCAGCTCACAGGTGGACAATGAAAAACTGTTTTTT
.	TRBV6-6	TRBJ1-2	.	CASSQAGRNYGYTF	TGTGCCAGCAGTCAAGCAGGGCGCAACTATGGCTACACCTTC
once	TRBV6-5	TRBJ2-3	.	CASSYSRSSTDTQYF	TGTGCCAGCAGTTACTCGAGATCTAGCACAGATACGCAGTATTTT
.	TRBV6-5	TRBJ1-5	.	CASSYLAGGQPQHF	TGTGCCAGCAGTTACTTGGCAGGAGGACAGCCCCAGCATTTT
.	TRBV5-1	TRBJ2-1	.	CASSLVGETYNEQFF	TGCGCCAGCAGCTTGGTCGGGGAAACCTACAATGAGCAGTTCTTC
.	TRBV5-4	TRBJ2-5	TRBD2	CASSFGIELAGGQETQYF	TGTGCCAGCAGCTTCGGTATCGAACTAGCGGGGGGACAAGAGACCCAGTACTTC
.	TRBV5-4	TRBJ2-5	.	CASSPRRGETQYF	TGTGCCAGCAGCCCTCGACGGGGAGAGACCCAGTACTTC
.	TRBV5-1	TRBJ2-7	.	CASSHGTPSNEQYF	TGCGCCAGCAGCCATGGGACTCCTTCGAACGAGCAGTACTTC
.	TRBV7-8	TRBJ2-7	.	CASSPLREQYF	TGTGCCAGCAGTCCACTACGAGAGCAGTACTTC
.	TRBV19	TRBJ2-3	.	CASKAQASTDTQYF	TGTGCCAGTAAGGCGCAGGCGAGCACAGATACGCAGTATTTT
.	TRBV3-1/TRBV3-2	TRBJ1-3	.	CASSQVMSSGNTIYF	TGTGCCAGCAGCCAAGTGATGAGCTCTGGAAACACCATATATTTT
.	TRBV6-5	TRBJ1-1	.	CASSDSLENTEAFF	TGTGCCAGCAGTGACTCCCTAGAGAACACTGAAGCTTTCTTT
.	TRBV7-8	TRBJ1-4	TRBD1	CASSLRTGGEKLFF	TGTGCCAGCAGCTTGAGGACAGGGGGCGAAAAACTGTTTTTT
.	TRBV7-9	TRBJ2-7	TRBD2	CASSLSLAGDSYEQYF	TGTGCCAGCAGCTTGTCGTTAGCGGGTGACTCCTACGAGCAGTACTTC
.	TRBV9	TRBJ1-6	.	CASSVEVGRNSPLHF	TGTGCCAGCAGCGTAGAGGTGGGGCGGAATTCACCCCTCCACTTT
.	TRBV19	TRBJ2-5	.	CATSRRALRQETQYF	TGTGCCACCTCGAGGCGGGCCCTCCGTCAAGAGACCCAGTACTTC
.	TRBV15	TRBJ2-7	TRBD1	CATSRDRGLGYEQYF	TGTGCCACCAGCAGAGACAGGGGGCTGGGGTACGAGCAGTACTTC
.	TRBV6-2/TRBV6-3	TRBJ1-5	.	CASSPTPAGNQPQHF	TGTGCCAGCAGCCCTACTCCTGCGGGCAATCAGCCCCAGCATTTT
.	TRBV27	TRBJ1-2	TRBD1	CASSPTGDYGYTF	TGTGCCAGCAGTCCGACAGGGGATTATGGCTACACCTTC
.	TRBV2	TRBJ2-5	TRBD2	CASRTGTSEETQYF	TGTGCCAGCAGGACTGGGACTAGCGAAGAGACCCAGTACTTC
.	TRBV7-8	TRBJ2-7	.	CASSLVRLARGEQYF	TGTGCCAGCAGCTTAGTCAGGCTAGCCCGAGGCGAGCAGTACTTC
.	TRBV27	TRBJ2-1	TRBD2	CASSFISSGGVNEQFF	TGTGCCAGCAGTTTCATTTCGAGCGGGGGGGTCAATGAGCAGTTCTTC
few	TRBV10-3	TRBJ1-5	.	CAISESLYQPQHF	TGTGCCATCAGTGAGTCCCTTTATCAGCCCCAGCATTTT
.	TRBV13	TRBJ2-7	TRBD1	CASSPDRERGVYEQYF	TGTGCCAGCAGCCCCGACAGGGAACGGGGTGTCTACGAGCAGTACTTC
.	TRBV30	TRBJ2-5	.	CAWSGAGNQETQYF	TGTGCCTGGAGTGGGGCAGGGAATCAAGAGACCCAGTACTTC
once	TRBV28	TRBJ2-1	TRBD2	CASSLLGGLDSYNEQFF	TGTGCCAGCAGTTTATTGGGAGGGTTAGACTCCTACAATGAGCAGTTCTTC
.	TRBV19	TRBJ1-4	.	CASSIGQATNEKLFF	TGTGCCAGTAGTATAGGTCAGGCAACTAATGAAAAACTGTTTTTT
.	TRBV7-3	TRBJ2-1	TRBD2	CASSQLAGGQYNEQFF	TGTGCCAGCAGCCAACTAGCGGGGGGCCAGTACAATGAGCAGTTCTTC
.	TRBV21-1	TRBJ2-1	.	CASSKARPKRHNEQFF	TGTGCCAGCAGCAAAGCGAGGCCAAAAAGACACAATGAGCAGTTCTTC
.	TRBV7-7	TRBJ2-1	.	CASSLVGRGEQFF	TGTGCCAGCAGCTTAGTGGGGCGCGGTGAGCAGTTCTTC
.	TRBV4-2	TRBJ1-4	.	CASSQDDSLNEKLFF	TGTGCCAGCAGCCAAGATGACAGTCTTAATGAAAAACTGTTTTTT
.	TRBV29-1	TRBJ2-3	.	CSVEGLGSSVDTQYF	TGCAGCGTTGAAGGACTAGGGTCGAGCGTAGATACGCAGTATTTT
.	TRBV4-2	TRBJ1-2	TRBD1	CASSPGQGFYGYTF	TGTGCCAGCAGCCCTGGACAGGGCTTTTATGGCTACACCTTC
.	TRBV18	TRBJ2-1	.	CASSVTTSTEKQFF	TGTGCCAGCTCGGTTACCACCTCGACAGAAAAGCAGTTCTTC
.	TRBV7-2	TRBJ2-1	TRBD2	CASSSYYREAGVEQFF	TGTGCCAGCAGCTCTTACTATCGAGAAGCGGGGGTTGAGCAGTTCTTC
.	TRBV6-5	TRBJ1-5	.	CASSYREGNQPQHF	TGTGCCAGCAGTTACCGTGAGGGCAATCAGCCCCAGCATTTT
.	TRBV28	TRBJ1-1	.	CASSRAIGQGEAFF	TGTGCCAGCAGTAGGGCGATAGGGCAGGGTGAAGCTTTCTTT
.	TRBV13	TRBJ2-1	.	CASSLDRLTYNEQFF	TGTGCCAGCAGCCTCGACAGATTAACCTACAATGAGCAGTTCTTC
many	TRBV12-3/TRBV12-4	TRBJ1-2	TRBD1	CASSVRGRDGYTF	TGTGCCAGCAGTGTTAGGGGGCGGGATGGCTACACCTTC
.	TRBV30	TRBJ1-1	.	CAWSRGSTEAFF	TGTGCCTGGAGTAGGGGAAGCACTGAAGCTTTCTTT
.	TRBV27	TRBJ1-1	TRBD1	CASRWDRQNTEAFF	TGTGCCAGCCGGTGGGACAGGCAGAACACTGAAGCTTTCTTT
.	TRBV2	TRBJ2-3	TRBD2	CASSGTSGSTDTQYF	TGTGCCAGCAGTGGGACTAGCGGGAGCACAGATACGCAGTATTTT
.	TRBV5-1	TRBJ1-1	TRBD1	CASSLGGQVGNTEAFF	TGCGCCAGCAGCTTGGGGGGACAGGTGGGGAACACTGAAGCTTTCTTT
.	TRBV19	TRBJ2-4	TRBD1	CARGDREPPYLAKNIQYF	TGTGCCAGGGGGGACAGGGAGCCCCCGTACTTAGCCAAAAACATTCAGTACTTC
.	TRBV4-1	TRBJ1-1	TRBD1	CASSLDREVNTEAFF	TGCGCCAGCAGCCTGGACAGGGAAGTGAACACTGAAGCTTTCTTT
.	TRBV7-8	TRBJ2-1	TRBD2	CASSSLPGGNEQFF	TGTGCCAGCAGCTCGTTGCCGGGGGGGAATGAGCAGTTCTTC
.	TRBV7-8	TRBJ1-4	.	CASSLSPNRQEKLFF	TGTGCCAGCAGTTTATCTCCGAATAGACAGGAAAAACTGTTTTTT
once	TRBV15	TRBJ1-5	.	CATSRPGQPQHF	TGTGCCACCAGCAGACCAGGGCAGCCCCAGCATTTT
.	TRBV3-1/TRBV3-2	TRBJ1-5	.	CASSQGGAQPQHF	TGTGCCAGCAGCCAAGGGGGAGCCCAGCCCCAGCATTTT
.	TRBV29-1	TRBJ1-2	.	CSVEDIRRQSGYTF	TGCAGCGTTGAAGATATTAGGCGGCAGTCAGGCTACACCTTC
.	TRBV13	TRBJ2-5	TRBD1	CASSPGGGEQETQYF	TGTGCCAGCAGTCCAGGGGGCGGGGAACAAGAGACCCAGTACTTC
.	TRBV4-1	TRBJ1-1	TRBD1	CASSRTTGEIEAFF	TGCGCCAGCAGCCGAACGACAGGGGAAATTGAAGCTTTCTTT
.	TRBV11-2	TRBJ1-3	.	CASSSRALIPGNTIYF	TGTGCCAGCAGCTCCAGGGCTCTGATTCCTGGAAACACCATATATTTT